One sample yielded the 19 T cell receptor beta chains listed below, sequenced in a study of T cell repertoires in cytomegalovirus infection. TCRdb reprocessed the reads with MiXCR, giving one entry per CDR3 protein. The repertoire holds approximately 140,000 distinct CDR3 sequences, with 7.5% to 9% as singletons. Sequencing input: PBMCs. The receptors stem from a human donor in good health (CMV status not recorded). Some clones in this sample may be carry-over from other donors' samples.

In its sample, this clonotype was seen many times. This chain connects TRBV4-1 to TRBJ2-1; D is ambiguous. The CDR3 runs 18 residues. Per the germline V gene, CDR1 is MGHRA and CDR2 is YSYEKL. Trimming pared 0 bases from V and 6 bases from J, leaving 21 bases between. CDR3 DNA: TGCGCCAGCAGCCAAGATCCCCCTAGTCGGCTACTACTCAATGAGCAGTTCTTC. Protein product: CASSQDPPSRLLLNEQFF.

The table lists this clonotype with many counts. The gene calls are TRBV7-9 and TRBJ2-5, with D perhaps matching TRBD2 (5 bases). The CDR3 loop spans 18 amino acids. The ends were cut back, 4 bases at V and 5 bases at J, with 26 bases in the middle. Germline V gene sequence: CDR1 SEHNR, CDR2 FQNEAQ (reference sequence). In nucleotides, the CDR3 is TGTGCCAGCAGCTCCCGTTCGACGCCTGACGGGAAAGGGGAGACCCAGTACTTC. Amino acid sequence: CASSSRSTPDGKGETQYF.

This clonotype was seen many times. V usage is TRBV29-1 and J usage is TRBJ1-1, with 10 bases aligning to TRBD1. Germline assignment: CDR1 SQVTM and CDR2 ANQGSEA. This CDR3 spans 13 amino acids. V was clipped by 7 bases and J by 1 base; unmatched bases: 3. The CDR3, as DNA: TGCAGCGGGGGACAGGGGACGAACACTGAAGCTTTCTTT. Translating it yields CSGGQGTNTEAFF.

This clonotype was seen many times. Written as DNA, the CDR3 is TGTGCCAGCAGTGACATCCGGGGGGCCACTGGGGCCAACGTCCTGACTTTC. Encoded protein: CASSDIRGATGANVLTF. This chain links TRBV28 with TRBJ2-6; tentative D call: TRBD2 (7 bases). This CDR3 contains 17 residues. Trimming shortened V by 5 bases and J by 2 bases, and 16 bases separated the two germline ends. Germline CDR1 and CDR2: MDHEN and SYDVKM.

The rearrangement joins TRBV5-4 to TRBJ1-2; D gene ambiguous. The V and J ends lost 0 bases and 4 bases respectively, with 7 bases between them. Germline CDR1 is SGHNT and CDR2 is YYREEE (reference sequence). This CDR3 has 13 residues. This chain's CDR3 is CASSLDGSYGYTF. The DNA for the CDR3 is TGTGCCAGCAGCTTGGACGGGAGCTATGGCTACACCTTC.

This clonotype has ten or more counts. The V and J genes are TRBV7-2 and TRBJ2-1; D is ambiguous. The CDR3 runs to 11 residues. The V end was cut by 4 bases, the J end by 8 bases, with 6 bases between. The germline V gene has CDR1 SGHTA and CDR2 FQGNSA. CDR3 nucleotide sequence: TGTGCCAGCAGCTCGAGGTATGAGCAGTTCTTC. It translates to CASSSRYEQFF.

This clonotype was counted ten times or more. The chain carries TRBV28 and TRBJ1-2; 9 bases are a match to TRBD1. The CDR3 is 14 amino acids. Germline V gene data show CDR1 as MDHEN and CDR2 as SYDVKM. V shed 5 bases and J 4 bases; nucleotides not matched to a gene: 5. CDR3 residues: CASSRQGVRYGYTF. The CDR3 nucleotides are TGTGCCAGCAGTAGACAGGGGGTTCGCTATGGCTACACCTTC.

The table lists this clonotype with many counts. The CDR3 bases are TGTGCCAGCTACCGGGGGGCGGAAGACTATGGCTACACCTTC. This encodes CASYRGAEDYGYTF. The rearrangement joins TRBV2 to TRBJ1-2; D is possibly TRBD1 (6 bases). Germline assignment: CDR1 SNHLY and CDR2 FYNNEI. This CDR3 is built from 14 residues. Trimming cost V 8 bases and J 3 bases, with 16 bases left between them.

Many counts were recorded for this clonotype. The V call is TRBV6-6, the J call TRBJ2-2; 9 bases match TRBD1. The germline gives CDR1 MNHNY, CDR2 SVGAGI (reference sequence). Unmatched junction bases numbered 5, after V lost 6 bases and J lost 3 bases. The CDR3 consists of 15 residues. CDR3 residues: CASRGQGRYTGELFF. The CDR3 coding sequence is TGTGCCAGCAGAGGACAGGGGCGGTACACCGGGGAGCTGTTTTTT.

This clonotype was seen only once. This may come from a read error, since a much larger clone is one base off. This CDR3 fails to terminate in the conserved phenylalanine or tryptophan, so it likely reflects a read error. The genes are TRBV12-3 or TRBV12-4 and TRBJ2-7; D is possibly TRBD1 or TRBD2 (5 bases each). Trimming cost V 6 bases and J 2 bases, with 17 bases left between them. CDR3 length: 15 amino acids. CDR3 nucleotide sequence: TGTGCCAGCAGCCTCGGGGCAGGAGTGACCTACGAGCAGTACTGC. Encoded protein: CASSLGAGVTYEQYC.

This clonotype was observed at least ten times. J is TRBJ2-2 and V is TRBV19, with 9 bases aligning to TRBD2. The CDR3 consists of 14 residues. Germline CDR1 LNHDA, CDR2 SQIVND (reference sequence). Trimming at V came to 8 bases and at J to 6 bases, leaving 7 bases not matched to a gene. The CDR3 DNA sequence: TGTGCCAGTGGGGGCGGGGGGGCCTCCGGGGAGCTGTTTTTT. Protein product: CASGGGGASGELFF.

The DNA for the CDR3 is TGTGCCAGTAATCAGGGGAGGAGGCCTGAAGCTTTCTTT. It translates to CASNQGRRPEAFF. The chain uses TRBV19 and TRBJ1-1; TRBD1 is a possible D gene (6 bases). Trimming removed 7 bases at V and 6 bases at J, with 15 bases between. This CDR3 is built from 13 residues. Germline CDR1 and CDR2: LNHDA and SQIVND (reference sequence). Together with reference TRBV19 and TRBJ1-1, the CDR3 gives the full variable domain: DGGITQSPKYLFRKEGQNVTLSCEQNLNHDAMYWYRQDPGQGLRLIYYSQIVNDFQKGDIAEGYSVSREKKESFPLTVTSAQKNPTAFYLCASNQGRRPEAFFGQGTRLTVV.

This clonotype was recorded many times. The CDR3 loop is CASSLRALNTEAFF. Here the CDR3 DNA reads TGTGCCAGCAGTCTCCGAGCCCTGAACACTGAAGCTTTCTTT. This chain connects TRBV28 to TRBJ1-1, with D hard to call. V lost 5 bases to trimming and J lost 0 bases, with 10 bases between them. Germline V gene data show CDR1 as MDHEN and CDR2 as SYDVKM. The CDR3 length is 14 residues.

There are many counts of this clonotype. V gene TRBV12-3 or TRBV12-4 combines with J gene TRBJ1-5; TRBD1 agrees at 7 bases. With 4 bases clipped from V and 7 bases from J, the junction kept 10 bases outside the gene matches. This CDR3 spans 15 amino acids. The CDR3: CASSSRGRTGQPQHF. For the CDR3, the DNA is TGTGCCAGCAGTTCTCGGGGAAGGACAGGACAGCCCCAGCATTTT.

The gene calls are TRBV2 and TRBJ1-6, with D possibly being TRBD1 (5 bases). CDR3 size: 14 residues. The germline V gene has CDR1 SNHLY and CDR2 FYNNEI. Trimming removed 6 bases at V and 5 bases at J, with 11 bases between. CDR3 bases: TGTGCCAGCAGGATGACAGAAAATAATTCACCCCTCCACTTT. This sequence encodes CASRMTENNSPLHF. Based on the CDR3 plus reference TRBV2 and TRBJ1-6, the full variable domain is EPEVTQTPSHQVTQMGQEVILRCVPISNHLYFYWYRQILGQKVEFLVSFYNNEISEKSEIFDDQFSVERPDGSNFTLKIRSTKLEDSAMYFCASRMTENNSPLHFGNGTRLTVT.

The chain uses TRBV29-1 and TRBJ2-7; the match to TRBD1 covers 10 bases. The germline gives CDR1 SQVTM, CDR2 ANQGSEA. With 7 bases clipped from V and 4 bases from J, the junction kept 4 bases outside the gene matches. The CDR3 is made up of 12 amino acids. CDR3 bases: TGCAGCGGAAGGACAGGGGGGTACGAGCAGTACTTC. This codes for CSGRTGGYEQYF.

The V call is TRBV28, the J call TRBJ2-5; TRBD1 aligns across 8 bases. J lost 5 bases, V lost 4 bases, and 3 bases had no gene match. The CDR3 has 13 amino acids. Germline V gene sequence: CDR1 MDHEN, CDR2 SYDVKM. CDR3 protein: CASSYQGAETQYF. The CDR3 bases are TGTGCCAGCAGTTACCAGGGGGCGGAGACCCAGTACTTC.

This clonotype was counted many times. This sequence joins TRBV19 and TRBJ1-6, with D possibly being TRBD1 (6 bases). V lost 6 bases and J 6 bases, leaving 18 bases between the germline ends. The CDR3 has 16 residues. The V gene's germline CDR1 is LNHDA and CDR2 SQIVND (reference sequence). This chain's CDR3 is CASRVPSGAGNSPLHF. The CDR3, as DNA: TGTGCCAGTAGGGTCCCGTCGGGGGCAGGTAATTCACCCCTCCACTTT. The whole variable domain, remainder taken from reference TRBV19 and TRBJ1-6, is DGGITQSPKYLFRKEGQNVTLSCEQNLNHDAMYWYRQDPGQGLRLIYYSQIVNDFQKGDIAEGYSVSREKKESFPLTVTSAQKNPTAFYLCASRVPSGAGNSPLHFGNGTRLTVT.

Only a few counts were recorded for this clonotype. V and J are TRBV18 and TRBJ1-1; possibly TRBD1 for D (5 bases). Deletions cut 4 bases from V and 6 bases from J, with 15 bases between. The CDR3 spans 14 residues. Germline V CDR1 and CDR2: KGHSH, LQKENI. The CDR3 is CASSLKDNGAEAFF. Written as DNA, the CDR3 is TGTGCCAGCTCACTCAAGGACAATGGCGCTGAAGCTTTCTTT.